One sample yielded the 20 T cell receptor beta chains listed below, sequenced in a study of OX40 agonist ivuxolimab in advanced cancers. Assay used: immunoSEQ multiplex PCR; TCRdb lists only in-frame clones, some missing. The profile shows about 89,000 clones, approximately 90% of them singletons. The sample consisted of CD4+ or CD8+ T cells sorted from blood, taken in a trial of the OX40 agonist ivuxolimab. The receptors derive from an adult with an advanced solid tumor such as melanoma, head and neck, liver or kidney cancer.

The V and J genes are TRBV30 and TRBJ1-1; D is undetermined. Trimming pared 1 base from V and 1 base from J, leaving 22 bases between. This CDR3 contains 18 residues. CDR1 and CDR2 (germline): GTSNPN, SVGIG (reference sequence). Here the CDR3 reads CAWSAPDPRRVGNTEAFF. The CDR3 nucleotides read TGTGCCTGGAGTGCACCGGACCCCCGGAGGGTGGGGAACACTGAAGCTTTCTTT.

This clone was detected only a few times. This sequence joins TRBV9 and TRBJ1-3; possibly TRBD1 for D (5 bases). V lost 2 bases and J 0 bases, leaving 12 bases between the germline ends. The length of the CDR3 is 16 residues. Germline CDR1 is SGDLS and CDR2 is YYNGEE. The CDR3 coding sequence is TGTGCCAGCAGCGTCGTAGGGGATTACTCTGGAAACACCATATATTTT. The encoded protein is CASSVVGDYSGNTIYF.

The rearrangement joins TRBV5-1 to TRBJ1-3; D remains ambiguous. The V end was cut by 7 bases, the J end by 4 bases, with 21 bases between. Germline assignment: CDR1 SGHRS and CDR2 YFSETQ. CDR3 length equals 16 residues. The CDR3 DNA follows: TGCGCCAGCGCGCTGGATGCGGGCCGTGGAGGAAACACCATATATTTT. This gives the protein CASALDAGRGGNTIYF.

This rearrangement joins TRBV4-2 to TRBJ2-1; tentatively, D is TRBD1 or TRBD2 (5 bases each). Germline V gene data show CDR1 as LGHNA and CDR2 as YNFKEQ. The CDR3 is made up of 16 amino acids. Trimming shortened V by 5 bases and J by 0 bases, and 14 bases separated the two germline ends. CDR3 region: CASSLFWGSSYNEQFF. CDR3 nucleotide sequence: TGTGCCAGCAGCTTGTTCTGGGGGAGCTCCTACAATGAGCAGTTCTTC.

The V call is TRBV7-6, the J call TRBJ2-1, with D possibly matching TRBD2 (5 bases). Germline-derived CDR1 and CDR2 are SGHVS and FNYEAQ. Trimming took 5 bases from V and 10 from J, leaving 12 bases between them. The CDR3 loop spans 12 amino acids. The DNA for the CDR3 is TGTGCCAGCAGCCCCTCGGCGGGCGAGCAGTTCTTC. Residues: CASSPSAGEQFF.

The chain has TRBV6-5 and TRBJ1-4; possibly TRBD1 for D (5 bases). The CDR3 has 15 residues. Trimming pared 0 bases from V and 7 bases from J, leaving 12 bases between. Germline lookup yields CDR1 MNHEY and CDR2 SVGAGI. The CDR3 region has the DNA TGTGCCAGCAGTTACTCGTCCCGGGGCCGTGAAAAACTGTTTTTT. This encodes CASSYSSRGREKLFF.

The V gene is TRBV11-2, the J gene TRBJ2-5; D gene uncertain. Germline V gives CDR1 SGHAT, CDR2 FQNNGV. The V gene lost 3 bases and the J gene lost 2 bases, with 4 bases spanning the gap. The CDR3 contains 12 residues. The CDR3: CASSLAQETQYF. The CDR3 DNA is TGTGCCAGCAGCTTGGCGCAAGAGACCCAGTACTTC.

This clone was found a few times. The chain is built from TRBV19 and TRBJ1-6; TRBD1 matches at 7 bases. Germline CDR1 reads LNHDA; CDR2 reads SQIVND (reference sequence). The CDR3 is 12 amino acids. V shed 5 bases and J 11 bases; nucleotides not matched to a gene: 3. The CDR3 nucleotides read TGTGCCAGTAGTGCGACAGGGCCACCCCTCCACTTT. This translates into CASSATGPPLHF.

V gene TRBV30 combines with J gene TRBJ1-5; TRBD1 is a possible D gene (5 bases). This CDR3 comprises 13 residues. Germline-derived CDR1 and CDR2 are GTSNPN and SVGIG (reference sequence). V was cut by 0 bases and J by 7 bases, with 10 bases left in between. The CDR3 protein is CAWSVRGEQPQHF. CDR3 DNA: TGTGCCTGGAGTGTCCGGGGGGAACAGCCCCAGCATTTT.

This clone was seen just once. The CDR3 coding sequence is TGTGCCAGCAGGAGGGACTTTTTGACTGAAGCTTTCTTT. Translating it yields CASRRDFLTEAFF. The chain joins TRBV7-2 to TRBJ1-1; D possibly corresponds to TRBD1 (5 bases). Looked up from germline, CDR1 is SGHTA and CDR2 is FQGNSA. The CDR3 totals 13 residues. Trimming cost V 6 bases and J 5 bases, with 13 bases left between them.

V usage is TRBV14 and J usage is TRBJ2-3; D remains unclear. The CDR3 totals 14 residues. Trimming shortened V by 5 bases and J by 2 bases, and 11 bases separated the two germline ends. Germline CDR1 and CDR2: SGHDN and FVKESK. The CDR3 DNA follows: TGTGCCAGCAGCTCCGACACCCACACAGATACGCAGTATTTT. Translating gives CASSSDTHTDTQYF.

The chain recombines TRBV12-5 with TRBJ2-2, with a possible D match to TRBD1 (7 bases). Germline V gene lookup returns CDR1 LGHNT and CDR2 FRNRAP. CDR3 length: 15 amino acids. V was cut by 2 bases and J by 7 bases, with 14 bases left in between. Here the CDR3 reads CASGLRRGPGGELFF. CDR3 sequence (DNA): TGTGCTAGTGGTTTGAGGAGGGGGCCGGGCGGGGAGCTGTTTTTT.

This chain links TRBV4-1 with TRBJ2-7; TRBD2 agrees at 12 bases. The CDR3 has 16 amino acids. The germline gives CDR1 MGHRA, CDR2 YSYEKL. J lost 4 bases, V lost 3 bases, and 7 bases had no gene match. CDR3 coding DNA: TGCGCCAGCAGCCAGGCAACTAGCGGGGGGTCTTACGAGCAGTACTTC. Translating gives CASSQATSGGSYEQYF.

V is TRBV6-5 and J is TRBJ2-7, with 7 bases fitting TRBD2. Germline CDR1 and CDR2: MNHEY and SVGAGI. V shed 4 bases, J shed 0 bases, and the junction held 6 bases outside the gene matches. This CDR3 has 15 amino acids. The CDR3 loop is CASSWTWEGSYEQYF. The DNA for the CDR3 is TGTGCCAGCAGTTGGACCTGGGAGGGCTCCTACGAGCAGTACTTC.

This clone was seen a handful of times. The chain recombines TRBV29-1 with TRBJ1-1; D gene uncertain. The V end lost 6 bases, the J end lost 1 base, and 9 bases lay between the germline ends. This CDR3 comprises 12 residues. Per germline, CDR1 SQVTM and CDR2 ANQGSEA. The CDR3 reads CSVRAGNTEAFF. The CDR3, as DNA: TGCAGCGTACGGGCAGGGAACACTGAAGCTTTCTTT. The full variable domain, completed using reference TRBV29-1 and TRBJ1-1, is SAVISQKPSRDICQRGTSLTIQCQVDSQVTMMFWYRQQPGQSLTLIATANQGSEATYESGFVIDKFPISRPNLTFSTLTVSNMSPEDSSIYLCSVRAGNTEAFFGQGTRLTVV.

Points on this clone: Germline and junction disagree at one end, which may indicate a read error. The chain has TRBV10-3 and TRBJ1-2; tentative D call: TRBD1 (5 bases). CDR1 and CDR2 (germline): ENHRY, SYGVKD. The CDR3 has 12 residues. The CDR3 bases are TGTGCCAGCAGTTGGGGCCGGGATGGCTACACCTTC. Amino acid sequence: CASSWGRDGYTF.

The CDR3 is CASSLGSTNTGELFF. The DNA for the CDR3 is TGCGCCAGCAGCTTAGGCAGCACGAACACCGGGGAGCTGTTTTTT. The chain couples TRBV5-1 to TRBJ2-2; D gene unclear. Germline V CDR1 and CDR2: SGHRS, YFSETQ. V lost 2 bases, J lost 0 bases, and 8 bases lay in between. The CDR3 is made up of 15 amino acids.

V is TRBV6-6 and J is TRBJ1-2, with D possibly matching TRBD1 (6 bases). Deletions cut 8 bases from V and 8 bases from J, with 9 bases between. This CDR3 has 10 amino acids. Germline CDR1 is MNHNY and CDR2 is SVGAGI (reference sequence). Here the CDR3 reads CASSTGGYTF. CDR3 in DNA: TGTGCCAGCTCGACAGGCGGCTACACCTTC.

V gene TRBV6-5 combines with J gene TRBJ2-5; 9 positions match TRBD1. The CDR3 has 15 amino acids. Trimming cost V 2 bases and J 4 bases; bases outside gene matches: 5. CDR1 and CDR2 (germline): MNHEY, SVGAGI. CDR3 in amino acids: CASSYVGQGRETQYF. CDR3 in DNA: TGTGCCAGCAGTTACGTAGGACAGGGGAGAGAGACCCAGTACTTC.

The V and J genes are TRBV29-1 and TRBJ1-6, with D perhaps matching TRBD1 (5 bases). The V and J ends lost 4 bases and 11 bases respectively, with 12 bases between them. This CDR3 is 12 amino acids long. Germline-derived CDR1 and CDR2 are SQVTM and ANQGSEA. CDR3 residues: CSVGGLGTPLHF. CDR3 sequence (DNA): TGCAGCGTTGGGGGGTTGGGAACACCCCTCCACTTT.